This T cell receptor (beta chain) was found in a study of control samples from healthy donors and cancer patients. Germline V lookup: CDR1 SGDLS, CDR2 YYNGEE. V was clipped by 7 bases and J by 1 base, with 11 bases between them. The CDR3 sequence is 13 residues long. TCRdb keeps only in-frame clones here, not all; method: immunoSEQ multiplex PCR. The data hold 130,000 or so clones, with 89% observed a single time. The chain combines TRBV9 with TRBJ1-1; D unclear. The clonotype was recovered from a man in his fifties or sixties with head and neck cancer. The sequenced material came from PBMCs. The CDR3 reads CASSSMENTEAFF. CDR3 bases: TGTGCCAGCTCCTCTATGGAGAACACTGAAGCTTTCTTT.